The sequence of this T cell receptor (beta chain) was determined in a study of blood T cell repertoires in COVID-19. Study details: Researchers got acute and convalescent COVID-19 samples from the United States, Italy and Spain. T cells, B-cell-depleted T cells, or PBMCs supplied cDNA or gDNA.

Trimming at V came to 6 bases and at J to 15 bases, leaving 6 bases not matched to a gene. CDR3 length equals 11 residues. Some clones are missing from TCRdb's copy, which holds only in-frame ones; the method was immunoSEQ multiplex PCR. The sample includes around 460,000 clones, roughly 90% of them seen just once. The source material was peripheral blood. This TCR derives from a young man with COVID-19, enrolled during active disease. J is TRBJ2-3 and V is TRBV12-3 or TRBV12-4, with 10 bases identical to TRBD2. The CDR3 region is CASSQSGRAYF. The CDR3 DNA is TGTGCCAGCAGCCAAAGCGGGAGGGCATATTTT.